This is a list of T cell receptor beta chains from one sample in a study of cytomegalovirus exposure and HLA in healthy donors. Here immunoSEQ multiplex PCR was the method, and the copy in TCRdb shows in-frame clones only, minus some. The table shows about 190,000 clones, with about 85% occurring only once. The sample was PBMCs. The source of these receptors is a boy younger than 10 in good health and CMV-seronegative. Each CDR3 is given with its conserved first and last residue. The D gene is left open where the match is weak. Clone sizes are given selectively: once, few, many, or a class where the clone is expanded.

NA	TRBV28	NA	TRBJ1-4	CASRARGGYEKLFF	TGTGCCAGCAGAGCCAGGGGTGGGTATGAAAAACTGTTTTTT
NA	TRBV12-5	NA	TRBJ2-7	CASGLPLNGTYEQYF	TGTGCTAGTGGTTTGCCTCTGAACGGGACCTACGAGCAGTACTTC
TRBD1	TRBV29-1	NA	TRBJ1-5	CSVQTGNQPQHF	TGCAGCGTTCAGACAGGGAATCAGCCCCAGCATTTT
NA	TRBV6-5	NA	TRBJ2-7	CASSYAGGEQYF	TGTGCCAGCAGTTACGCGGGTGGCGAGCAGTACTTC
TRBD2	TRBV14	NA	TRBJ2-5	CASSRQRGGWETQYF	TGTGCCAGCAGCCGTCAGCGGGGAGGCTGGGAGACCCAGTACTTC
TRBD1	TRBV6-5	NA	TRBJ2-7	CASSYAQGVSYEQYF	TGTGCCAGCAGTTACGCGCAGGGGGTTTCCTACGAGCAGTACTTC
TRBD1	TRBV30	NA	TRBJ1-4	CAWSSRQGYEKLFF	TGTGCCTGGAGTTCTCGACAGGGATATGAAAAACTGTTTTTT
NA	TRBV29-1	NA	TRBJ1-2	CSVAPGTSSITNYGYTF	TGCAGCGTTGCTCCCGGGACATCCAGTATAACTAACTATGGCTACACCTTC
NA	TRBV30	NA	TRBJ2-1	CAWSVGRPDEQFF	TGTGCCTGGAGTGTCGGCAGGCCCGATGAGCAGTTCTTC
TRBD1	TRBV2	NA	TRBJ1-3	CASRPGGKTGNTIYF	TGTGCCAGCAGGCCAGGGGGGAAAACTGGAAACACCATATATTTT
NA	TRBV9	NA	TRBJ2-3	CASSKLRDTQYF	TGTGCCAGCAGCAAACTCCGAGATACGCAGTATTTT
TRBD1	TRBV5-5	NA	TRBJ1-4	CASSLTGQGDEKLFF	TGTGCCAGCAGCTTAACGGGACAGGGCGATGAAAAACTGTTTTTT
NA	TRBV5-1	NA	TRBJ1-1	CASSLDSDYTEAFF	TGCGCCAGCAGCTTAGACAGCGACTACACTGAAGCTTTCTTT
TRBD2	TRBV4-2	NA	TRBJ2-7	CASSQDQVLAGTITSSYEQYF	TGTGCCAGCAGCCAAGATCAGGTTCTAGCGGGTACCATCACGAGCTCCTACGAGCAGTACTTC
NA	TRBV30	NA	TRBJ1-6	CACSFSSRLSPLHF	TGTGCCTGCTCATTTTCGAGCCGACTCTCACCCCTCCACTTT
TRBD1	TRBV2	NA	TRBJ2-2	CASRPQNRGQGKTTGELFF	TGTGCCAGCAGACCCCAAAACCGTGGACAGGGGAAAACGACCGGGGAGCTGTTTTTT
NA	TRBV7-9	NA	TRBJ1-1	CSSSSGNTEAFF	TGTTCCAGCAGCTCGGGGAACACTGAAGCTTTCTTT
NA	TRBV28	NA	TRBJ2-1	CASSLVLLGPNEQFF	TGTGCCAGCAGTTTAGTACTACTTGGCCCAAATGAGCAGTTCTTC
TRBD2	TRBV10-3	once	TRBJ2-1	CASRAGSSYNEQFF	TGTGCCAGCAGAGCGGGGAGCTCCTACAATGAGCAGTTCTTC
NA	TRBV19	NA	TRBJ2-1	CASAVQNSLRSYNEQFF	TGTGCCTCAGCTGTACAGAATTCCCTTCGGTCCTACAATGAGCAGTTCTTC
NA	TRBV2	once	TRBJ2-7	CASSGGGGLYEQYF	TGTGCCAGCAGTGGAGGGGGTGGGCTCTACGAGCAGTACTTC
TRBD2	TRBV30	once	TRBJ2-5	CAWSSGGETQYF	TGTGCCTGGAGTAGCGGGGGCGAGACCCAGTACTTC
NA	TRBV10-1	NA	TRBJ2-1	CASSRGGGHPIGYNEQFF	TGCGCCAGCTCCCGAGGGGGGGGCCACCCGATTGGCTACAATGAGCAGTTCTTC
TRBD1	TRBV28	NA	TRBJ1-6	CASSLIPGQNSPLHF	TGTGCCAGCAGTTTAATCCCGGGACAGAATTCACCCCTCCACTTT
NA	TRBV28	NA	TRBJ1-5	CASIGGADNQPQHF	TGTGCCAGCATCGGGGGGGCTGACAATCAGCCCCAGCATTTT
TRBD2	TRBV5-1	NA	TRBJ2-5	CASSFGLAGVAIETQYF	TGCGCCAGCAGCTTCGGACTAGCGGGAGTGGCGATTGAGACCCAGTACTTC
TRBD2	TRBV7-3	few	TRBJ2-3	CASSWLAGTDTQYF	TGTGCCAGCAGCTGGCTAGCGGGGACAGATACGCAGTATTTT
TRBD2	TRBV5-8	NA	TRBJ2-5	CASKRGGTQETQYF	TGTGCCAGCAAGCGGGGGGGGACACAAGAGACCCAGTACTTC
NA	TRBV6-6	few	TRBJ1-5	CASSGRPDGNQPQHF	TGTGCCAGCAGCGGCAGGCCGGATGGCAATCAGCCCCAGCATTTT
NA	TRBV5-1	NA	TRBJ2-3	CAGSAGAHSTDTQYF	TGCGCCGGCTCGGCTGGGGCGCATAGCACAGATACGCAGTATTTT
NA	TRBV5-1	few	TRBJ2-7	CASSRGSTRSTYEQYF	TGCGCCAGCAGCCGCGGATCTACAAGGTCCACCTACGAGCAGTACTTC
NA	TRBV18	NA	TRBJ1-4	CASSPRGALTNEKLFF	TGTGCCAGCTCACCTCGTGGGGCCCTAACTAATGAAAAACTGTTTTTT
TRBD1	TRBV4-2	once	TRBJ1-1	CASSIRQGTTEAFF	TGTGCCAGCAGCATACGACAGGGAACTACTGAAGCTTTCTTT
NA	TRBV9	NA	TRBJ1-1	CASSGPAGARTEAFF	TGTGCCAGCAGCGGACCGGCAGGGGCGAGGACTGAAGCTTTCTTT
TRBD1	TRBV12-5	NA	TRBJ2-3	CASGPGQGSYGTDTQYF	TGTGCTAGCGGGCCCGGACAGGGCAGTTATGGGACAGATACGCAGTATTTT
TRBD1	TRBV19	NA	TRBJ1-5	CASMGTGNSNQPQHF	TGTGCCAGTATGGGGACAGGGAATAGCAATCAGCCCCAGCATTTT
NA	TRBV28	NA	TRBJ1-2	CASSLTPDRNSNYGYTF	TGTGCCAGCAGTTTGACTCCCGACAGGAACTCTAACTATGGCTACACCTTC
TRBD1	TRBV5-1	NA	TRBJ2-7	CASRGGQGGPYEQYF	TGCGCCAGCAGGGGGGGACAGGGGGGGCCCTACGAGCAGTACTTC
NA	TRBV28	NA	TRBJ2-7	CASSLLYYEQYF	TGTGCCAGCAGTTTACTTTACTACGAGCAGTACTTC
NA	TRBV6-1	once	TRBJ1-2	CASRSAGASNYGYTF	TGTGCCAGCAGGTCGGCTGGGGCCTCTAACTATGGCTACACCTTC
NA	TRBV5-1	NA	TRBJ2-3	CASRPGFAADTQYF	TGCGCCAGCAGGCCCGGGTTTGCGGCAGATACGCAGTATTTT
NA	TRBV28	NA	TRBJ1-5	CASSSYQAQHF	TGTGCCAGCAGTAGTTATCAGGCCCAGCATTTT
NA	TRBV6-4	NA	TRBJ1-5	CASSERQPLNQPQHF	TGTGCCAGCAGTGAGCGACAGCCCCTCAATCAGCCCCAGCATTTT
TRBD1	TRBV29-1	NA	TRBJ2-2	CSTETSGGGELFF	TGCAGCACAGAAACCTCAGGGGGCGGGGAGCTGTTTTTT
NA	TRBV29-1	NA	TRBJ1-6	CSVRPAGEGSPLHF	TGCAGCGTACGCCCGGCAGGGGAGGGTTCACCCCTCCACTTT
NA	TRBV28	NA	TRBJ2-3	CASRQTGDNTDTQYF	TGTGCCAGCAGGCAGACAGGCGACAACACAGATACGCAGTATTTT
TRBD1	TRBV5-1	NA	TRBJ2-5	CASSLGGFQETQYF	TGCGCCAGCAGCTTAGGGGGCTTCCAAGAGACCCAGTACTTC
NA	TRBV9	NA	TRBJ2-3	CASSVTGKAQDTQYF	TGTGCCAGCAGCGTAACCGGGAAAGCCCAAGATACGCAGTATTTT
NA	TRBV19	once	TRBJ1-5	CASSILGAVGALDQPQHF	TGTGCCAGTAGTATTTTAGGGGCAGTAGGGGCGTTGGATCAGCCCCAGCATTTT
NA	TRBV9	NA	TRBJ2-2	CASSVTRAPGELFF	TGTGCCAGCAGCGTAACGCGAGCCCCCGGGGAGCTGTTTTTT
NA	TRBV28	NA	TRBJ2-5	CASSLQGLGRETQYF	TGTGCCAGCAGTCTCCAAGGACTGGGCCGGGAGACCCAGTACTTC
TRBD2	TRBV7-2	NA	TRBJ2-5	CASSLDWLAGETQYF	TGTGCCAGCAGCTTAGATTGGCTAGCGGGCGAGACCCAGTACTTC
NA	TRBV19	NA	TRBJ1-4	CASSIQGSREKLFF	TGTGCCAGTAGTATCCAGGGTTCGCGCGAAAAACTGTTTTTT